Described below is a single T cell receptor beta chain sequence and its context. The data are from a study of shared clonotypes between healthy human individuals. This table comes from immunoSEQ multiplex PCR, and its TCRdb copy is limited to in-frame clones, with some not included. The table has 650,000 to 800,000 clones, just under 75% seen once. V lost 0 bases and J lost 1, with 7 bases in between. Germline V gene data show CDR1 as SGDLS and CDR2 as YYNGEE. The CDR3 contains 14 residues. The V gene is TRBV9, the J gene TRBJ1-1; possibly TRBD1 for D (5 bases). The TCR sequence derives from a woman between 25 and 40 years old in good health. Sequences were obtained from memory CD4+ T cells sorted from blood. Indicated subset: CD45RA-negative fraction. The CDR3 loop reads CASSVAGGNTEAFF. CDR3 DNA sequence: TGTGCCAGCAGCGTAGCGGGGGGGAACACTGAAGCTTTCTTT.